This TCR beta chain originates from a study of T cell changes during pregnancy in multiple sclerosis. Sequencing was performed with immunoSEQ multiplex PCR; in TCRdb, only in-frame clones are kept and a portion is missing. The sample has just under 95,000 clones; almost 95% are singletons. Looked up from germline, CDR1 is LNHDA and CDR2 is SQIVND (reference sequence). V was pared by 4 bases and J by 3 bases, with 3 bases of the junction left unmatched. CDR3 size: 14 residues. The receptor comes from a female donor with multiple sclerosis, enrolled in a pregnancy study. The specimen comprised peripheral blood, sampled in the first trimester of pregnancy. The chain combines TRBV19 with TRBJ1-5; 7 bases align to TRBD1. The CDR3 spells CASSRGQNNQPQHF. Written as DNA, the CDR3 is TGTGCCAGTAGTAGGGGACAGAACAATCAGCCCCAGCATTTT.